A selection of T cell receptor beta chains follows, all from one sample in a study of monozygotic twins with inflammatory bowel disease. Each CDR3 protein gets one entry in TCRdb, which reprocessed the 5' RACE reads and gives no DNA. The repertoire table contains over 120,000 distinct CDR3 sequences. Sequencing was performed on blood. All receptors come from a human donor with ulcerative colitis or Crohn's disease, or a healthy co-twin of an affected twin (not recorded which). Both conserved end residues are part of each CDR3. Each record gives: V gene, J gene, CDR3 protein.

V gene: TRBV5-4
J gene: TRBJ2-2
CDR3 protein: CASGQISGGTGELFF

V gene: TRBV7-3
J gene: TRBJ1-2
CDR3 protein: CASSLSGGPSYGYTF

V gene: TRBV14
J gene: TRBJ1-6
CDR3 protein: CASSSNSPLHF

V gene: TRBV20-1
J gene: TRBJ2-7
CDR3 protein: CSARDLRTPSSYEQYF

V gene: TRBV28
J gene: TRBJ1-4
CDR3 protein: CASARPGDEKLFF

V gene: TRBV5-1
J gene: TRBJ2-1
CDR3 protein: CASSLRDSSYNEQFF

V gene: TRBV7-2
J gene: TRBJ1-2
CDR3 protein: CASSYHRVEGLGGGYTF

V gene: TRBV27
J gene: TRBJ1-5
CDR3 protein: CASRLGQGDNQPQHF

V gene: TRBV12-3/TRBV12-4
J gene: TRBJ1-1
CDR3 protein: CASAFTGLRTEAFF

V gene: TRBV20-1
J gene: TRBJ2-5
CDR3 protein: CSALTSGSWEETQYF

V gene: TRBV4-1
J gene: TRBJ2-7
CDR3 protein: CASSQATLAEQYF

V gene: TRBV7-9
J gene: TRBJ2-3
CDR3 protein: CASPDGSTDTQYF

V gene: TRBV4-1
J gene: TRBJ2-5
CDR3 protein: CASSPSTGFGTQYF

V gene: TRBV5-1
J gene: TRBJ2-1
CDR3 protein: CASSLVLSGSKSSYNEQFF

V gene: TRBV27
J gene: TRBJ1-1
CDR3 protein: CATRKNTEAFF

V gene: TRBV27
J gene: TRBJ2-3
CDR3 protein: CASSLSGLLTDTQYF

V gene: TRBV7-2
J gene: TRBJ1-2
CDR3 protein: CASSNSGQTHGYTF

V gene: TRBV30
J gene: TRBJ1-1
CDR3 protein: CAWSGGRLFMNTEAFF

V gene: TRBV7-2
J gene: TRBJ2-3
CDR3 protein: CASSLGSGIGTDTQYF

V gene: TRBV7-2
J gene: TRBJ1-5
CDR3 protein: CASSPPGNQPQHF

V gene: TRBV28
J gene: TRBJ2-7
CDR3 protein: CASSFPTSGSYEQYF

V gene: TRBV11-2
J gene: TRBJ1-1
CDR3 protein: CASRGTRGRGTEAFF

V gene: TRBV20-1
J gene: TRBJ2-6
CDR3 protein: CSASSGANVLTF

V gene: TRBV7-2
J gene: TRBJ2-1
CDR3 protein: CASSPGGSRNEQFF

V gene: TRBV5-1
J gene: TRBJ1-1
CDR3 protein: CASSPLGDTEAFF

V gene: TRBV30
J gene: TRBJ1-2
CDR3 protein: CAWSGQGYGYTF

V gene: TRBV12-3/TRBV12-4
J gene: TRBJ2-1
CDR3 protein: CASRESGRAPNEQFF

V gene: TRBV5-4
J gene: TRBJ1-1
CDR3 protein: CASSLPRQNTEAFF

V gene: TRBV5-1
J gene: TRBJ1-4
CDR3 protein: CASSLDKPNEKLFF

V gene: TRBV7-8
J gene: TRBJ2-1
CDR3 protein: CASSESGQGRSYNEQFF

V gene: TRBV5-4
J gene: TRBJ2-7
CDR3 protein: CASSPTSGRASEQYF

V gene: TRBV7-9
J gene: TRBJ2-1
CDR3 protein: CASSRRLARFVYEQFF

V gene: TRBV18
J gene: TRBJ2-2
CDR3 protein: CASSPIYGTTNTGELFF

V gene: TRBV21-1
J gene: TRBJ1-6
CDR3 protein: CASSRRTGDNSPLHF

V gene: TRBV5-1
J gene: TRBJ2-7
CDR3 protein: CASSLYFGTSGTPYEQYF

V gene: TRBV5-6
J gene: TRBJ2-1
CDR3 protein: CASIGKPEKRNEQFF

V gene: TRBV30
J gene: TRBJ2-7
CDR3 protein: CAWSLGGPYEQYF

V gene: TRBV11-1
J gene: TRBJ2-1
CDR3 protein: CASSLGISLARSYNEQFF

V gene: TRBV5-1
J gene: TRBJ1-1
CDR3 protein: CASSLVPENTEAFF

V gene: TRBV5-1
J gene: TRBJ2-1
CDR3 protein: CASSPLGTSGSSEQFF

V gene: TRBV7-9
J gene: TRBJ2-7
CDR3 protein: CASSLFGGASSYEQYF

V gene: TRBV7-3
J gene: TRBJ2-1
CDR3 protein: CASTLGPGTQNEQFF

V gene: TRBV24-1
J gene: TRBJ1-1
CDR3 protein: CATSDLGGLEAFF

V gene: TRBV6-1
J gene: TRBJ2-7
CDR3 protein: CASSAQGAQYEQYF

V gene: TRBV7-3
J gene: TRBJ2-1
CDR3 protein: CASSLTGFEDNEQFF

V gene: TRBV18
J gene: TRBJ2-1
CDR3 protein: CASSPGHEQFF

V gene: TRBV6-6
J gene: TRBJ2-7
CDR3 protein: CASSLAGGGEQYF

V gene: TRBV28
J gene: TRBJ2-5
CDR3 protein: CASSPLSWTEKETQYF

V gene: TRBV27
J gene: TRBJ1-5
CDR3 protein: CASSTPGPQHF

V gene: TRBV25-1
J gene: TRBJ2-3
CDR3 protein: CASSPRLGAVRDTQYF

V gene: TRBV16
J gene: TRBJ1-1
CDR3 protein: CASSHPGQAINEAFF

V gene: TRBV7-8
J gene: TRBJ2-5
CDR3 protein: CASSPGEPRKETQYF

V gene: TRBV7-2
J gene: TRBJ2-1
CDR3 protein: CASSLPEHNEQFF